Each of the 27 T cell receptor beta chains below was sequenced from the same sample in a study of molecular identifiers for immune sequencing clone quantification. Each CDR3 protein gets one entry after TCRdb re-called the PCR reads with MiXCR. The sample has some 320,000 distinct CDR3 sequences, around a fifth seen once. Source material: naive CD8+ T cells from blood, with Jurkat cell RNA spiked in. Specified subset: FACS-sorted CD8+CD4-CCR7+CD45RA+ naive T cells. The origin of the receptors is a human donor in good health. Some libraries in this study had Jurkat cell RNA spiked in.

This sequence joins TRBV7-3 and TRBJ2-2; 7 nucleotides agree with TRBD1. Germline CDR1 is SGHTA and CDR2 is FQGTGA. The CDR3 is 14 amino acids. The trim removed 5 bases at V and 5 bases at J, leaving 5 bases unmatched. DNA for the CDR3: TGTGCCAGCAGCATCGACAGGGTAACCGGGGAGCTGTTTTTT. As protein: CASSIDRVTGELFF.

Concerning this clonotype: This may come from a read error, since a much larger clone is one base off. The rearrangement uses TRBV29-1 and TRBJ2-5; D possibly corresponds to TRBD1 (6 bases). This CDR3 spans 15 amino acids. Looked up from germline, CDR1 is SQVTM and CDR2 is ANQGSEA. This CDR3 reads CNVLPRTAGAETQYF. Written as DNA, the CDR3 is TGCAACGTTCTCCCTCGGACAGCCGGAGCGGAGACCCAGTACTTC.

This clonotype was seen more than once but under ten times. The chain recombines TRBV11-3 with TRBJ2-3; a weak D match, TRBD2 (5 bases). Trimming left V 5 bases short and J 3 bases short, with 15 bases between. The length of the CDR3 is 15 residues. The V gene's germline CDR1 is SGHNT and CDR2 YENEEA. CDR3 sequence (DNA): TGTGCCAGCAGCGCCGGGGTATACGCAACAGATACGCAGTATTTT. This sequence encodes CASSAGVYATDTQYF.

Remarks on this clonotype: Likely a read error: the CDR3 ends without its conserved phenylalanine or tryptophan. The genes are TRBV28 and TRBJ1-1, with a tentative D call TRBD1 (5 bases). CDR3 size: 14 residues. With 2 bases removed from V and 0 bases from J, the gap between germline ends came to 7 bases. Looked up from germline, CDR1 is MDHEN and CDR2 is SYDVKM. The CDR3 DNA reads TGTGCCAGCAGTTTAAGGGGCCTGAACACTGAAGCTTTCCTT. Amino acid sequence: CASSLRGLNTEAFL.

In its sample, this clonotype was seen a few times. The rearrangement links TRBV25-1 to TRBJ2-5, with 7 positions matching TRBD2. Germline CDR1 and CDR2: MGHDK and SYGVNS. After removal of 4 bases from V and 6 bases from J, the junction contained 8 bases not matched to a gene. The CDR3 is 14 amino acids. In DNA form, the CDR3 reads TGTGCCAGCAGTGTGGGGGGGGGTTTGCAGACCCAGTACTTC. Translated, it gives CASSVGGGLQTQYF.

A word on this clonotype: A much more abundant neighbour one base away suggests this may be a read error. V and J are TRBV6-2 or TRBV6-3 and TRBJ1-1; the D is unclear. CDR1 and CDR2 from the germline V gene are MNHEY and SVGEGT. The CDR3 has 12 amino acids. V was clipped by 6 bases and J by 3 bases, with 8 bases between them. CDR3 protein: CASRELHTEAFF. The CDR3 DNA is TGTGCCAGCAGGGAGCTGCACACTGAAGCTTTCTTT.

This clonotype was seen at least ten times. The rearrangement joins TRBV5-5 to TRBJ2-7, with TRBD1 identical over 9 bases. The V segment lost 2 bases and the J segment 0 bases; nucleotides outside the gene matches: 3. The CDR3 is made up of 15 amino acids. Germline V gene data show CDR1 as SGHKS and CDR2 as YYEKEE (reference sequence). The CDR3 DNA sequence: TGTGCCAGCAGCTTAACAGGGGGCTACTCCTACGAGCAGTACTTC. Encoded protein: CASSLTGGYSYEQYF.

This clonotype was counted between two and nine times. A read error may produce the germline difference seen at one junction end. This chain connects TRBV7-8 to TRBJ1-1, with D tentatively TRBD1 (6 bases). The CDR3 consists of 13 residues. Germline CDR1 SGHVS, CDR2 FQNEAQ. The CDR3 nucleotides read TGTGCCAGCAGCCCAGACAGGAACACTGGAGCTTTCTTT. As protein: CASSPDRNTGAFF. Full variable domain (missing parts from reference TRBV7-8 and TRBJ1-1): GAGVSQSPRYKVAKRGQDVALRCDPISGHVSLFWYQQALGQGPEFLTYFQNEAQLDKSGLPSDRFFAERPEGSVSTLKIQRTQQEDSAVYLCASSPDRNTGAFFGQGTRLTVV.

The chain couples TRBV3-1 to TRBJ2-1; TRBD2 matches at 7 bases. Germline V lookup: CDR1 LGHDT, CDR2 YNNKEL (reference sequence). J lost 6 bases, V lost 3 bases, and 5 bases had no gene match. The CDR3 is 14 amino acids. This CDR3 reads CASSHGGSPNEQFF. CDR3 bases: TGTGCCAGCAGCCACGGCGGGAGTCCCAATGAGCAGTTCTTC.

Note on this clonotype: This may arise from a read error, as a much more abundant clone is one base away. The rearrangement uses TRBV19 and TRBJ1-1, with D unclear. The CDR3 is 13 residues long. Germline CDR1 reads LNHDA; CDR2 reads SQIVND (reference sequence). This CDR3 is CASSMALNTEVFF. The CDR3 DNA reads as TGTGCCAGTAGTATGGCCTTGAACACTGAAGTTTTCTTT.

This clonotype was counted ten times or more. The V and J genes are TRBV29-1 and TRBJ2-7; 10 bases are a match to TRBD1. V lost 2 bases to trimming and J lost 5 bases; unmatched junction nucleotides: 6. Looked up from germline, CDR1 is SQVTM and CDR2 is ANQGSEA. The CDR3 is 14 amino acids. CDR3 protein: CSVEPGQGPDEQYF. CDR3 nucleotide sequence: TGCAGCGTTGAACCGGGACAGGGGCCCGACGAGCAGTACTTC.

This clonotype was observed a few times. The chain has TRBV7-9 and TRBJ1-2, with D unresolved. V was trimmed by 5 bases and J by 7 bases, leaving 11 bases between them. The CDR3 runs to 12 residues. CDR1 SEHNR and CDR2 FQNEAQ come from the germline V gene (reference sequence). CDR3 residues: CASSTLDSGYTF. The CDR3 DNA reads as TGTGCCAGCAGCACCCTGGACTCTGGCTACACCTTC.

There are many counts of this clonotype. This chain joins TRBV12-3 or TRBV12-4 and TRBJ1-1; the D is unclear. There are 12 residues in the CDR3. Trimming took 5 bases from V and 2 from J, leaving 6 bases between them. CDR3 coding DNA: TGTGCCAGCAGTCCGATTAACACTGAAGCTTTCTTT. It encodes CASSPINTEAFF.

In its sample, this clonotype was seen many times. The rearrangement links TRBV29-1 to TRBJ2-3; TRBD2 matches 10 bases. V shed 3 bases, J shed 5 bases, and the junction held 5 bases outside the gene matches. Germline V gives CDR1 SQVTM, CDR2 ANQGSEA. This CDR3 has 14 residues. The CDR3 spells CSVELAGVIDTQYF. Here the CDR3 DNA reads TGCAGCGTTGAGCTAGCGGGAGTCATAGATACGCAGTATTTT.

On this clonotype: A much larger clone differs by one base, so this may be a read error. The CDR3 bases are TGTGCCAGCGGGGGACTAGTCCCCAATGAGCAGCTCTTC. Its protein is CASGGLVPNEQLF. The rearrangement uses TRBV4-2 and TRBJ2-1; 8 bases align to TRBD2. The germline V gene has CDR1 LGHNA and CDR2 YNFKEQ. The CDR3 length is 13 residues.

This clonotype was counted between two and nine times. The CDR3 region is CASSLVTGIGETQYF. In DNA, the CDR3 is TGTGCCAGCAGCTTGGTGACAGGGATAGGAGAGACCCAGTACTTC. This rearrangement joins TRBV5-6 to TRBJ2-5; TRBD1 agrees at 7 bases. The CDR3 consists of 15 residues. CDR1 and CDR2 (germline): SGHDT, YYEEEE. The trim removed 0 bases at V and 4 bases at J, leaving 6 bases unmatched.

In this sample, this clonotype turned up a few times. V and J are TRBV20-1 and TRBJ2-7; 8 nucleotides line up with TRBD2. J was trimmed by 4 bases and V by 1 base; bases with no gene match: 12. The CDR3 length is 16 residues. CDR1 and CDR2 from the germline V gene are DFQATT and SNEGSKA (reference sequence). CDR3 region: CSARGPLAGRSYEQYF. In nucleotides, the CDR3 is TGCAGTGCTAGAGGTCCTCTAGCGGGTAGGAGTTACGAGCAGTACTTC.

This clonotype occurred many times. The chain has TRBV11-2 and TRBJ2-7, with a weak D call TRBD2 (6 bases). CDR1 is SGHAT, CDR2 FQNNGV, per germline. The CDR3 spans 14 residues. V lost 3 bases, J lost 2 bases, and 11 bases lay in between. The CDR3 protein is CASSFGGDTYEQYF. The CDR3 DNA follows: TGTGCCAGCAGCTTTGGAGGGGATACCTACGAGCAGTACTTC.

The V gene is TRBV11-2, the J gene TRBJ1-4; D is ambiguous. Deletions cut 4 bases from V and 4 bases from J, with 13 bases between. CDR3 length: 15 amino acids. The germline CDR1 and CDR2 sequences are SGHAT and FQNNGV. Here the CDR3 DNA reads TGTGCCAGCAGCTCGAAGGAGGGATATAATGAAAAACTGTTTTTT. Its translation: CASSSKEGYNEKLFF.

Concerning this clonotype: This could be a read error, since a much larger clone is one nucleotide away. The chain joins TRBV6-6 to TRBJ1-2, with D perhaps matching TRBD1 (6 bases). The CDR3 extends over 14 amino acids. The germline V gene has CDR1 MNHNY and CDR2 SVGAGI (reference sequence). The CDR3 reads CAGSYSEGDQGYTF. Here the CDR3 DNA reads TGTGCCGGCAGTTACTCTGAGGGGGATCAGGGCTACACCTTC.

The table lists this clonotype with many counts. The CDR3 DNA is TGTGCCAGCAGCCCCACGGGGGGCCCGGGGGAGCAGTACTTC. Encoded protein: CASSPTGGPGEQYF. This chain uses TRBV7-3 with TRBJ2-7; TRBD2 might be the D (7 bases). Trimming removed 5 bases from V and 7 bases from J, with 18 bases in between. The germline V gene encodes CDR1 SGHTA and CDR2 FQGTGA. The CDR3 extends over 14 amino acids.

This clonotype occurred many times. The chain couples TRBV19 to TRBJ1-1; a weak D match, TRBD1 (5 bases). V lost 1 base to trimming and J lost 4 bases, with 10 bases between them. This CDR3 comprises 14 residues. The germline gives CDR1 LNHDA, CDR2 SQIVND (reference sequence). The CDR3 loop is CASSIGQGRTEAFF. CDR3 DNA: TGTGCCAGTAGTATAGGTCAGGGCCGCACTGAAGCTTTCTTT.

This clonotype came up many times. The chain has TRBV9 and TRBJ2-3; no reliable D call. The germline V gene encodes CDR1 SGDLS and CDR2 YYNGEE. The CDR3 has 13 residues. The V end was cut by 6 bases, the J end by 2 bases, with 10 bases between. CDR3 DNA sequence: TGTGCCAGCACCCCAAGCCACACAGATACGCAGTATTTT. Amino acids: CASTPSHTDTQYF.

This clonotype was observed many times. DNA for the CDR3: TGTGCCAGCAGCTTAGCTGCGGGAGCCCCCACCGGGGAGCTGTTTTTT. Encoded protein: CASSLAAGAPTGELFF. The V and J genes are TRBV11-2 and TRBJ2-2; 7 bases agree with TRBD2. This CDR3 is built from 16 residues. Trimming removed 1 base from V and 4 bases from J; junction bases left unmatched: 6. Germline V gives CDR1 SGHAT, CDR2 FQNNGV. The full variable domain, rest sourced from reference TRBV11-2 and TRBJ2-2, is EAGVAQSPRYKIIEKRQSVAFWCNPISGHATLYWYQQILGQGPKLLIQFQNNGVVDDSQLPKDRFSAERLKGVDSTLKIQPAKLEDSAVYLCASSLAAGAPTGELFFGEGSRLTVL.

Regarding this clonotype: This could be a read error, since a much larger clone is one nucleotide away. The CDR3 region is CSVAEDYGQYF. CDR3 coding DNA: TGCAGCGTTGCCGAGGACTACGGGCAGTACTTC. The chain employs TRBV29-1 and TRBJ2-7; D perhaps matches TRBD2 (6 bases). The CDR3 is 11 residues long. Looked up from germline, CDR1 is SQVTM and CDR2 is ANQGSEA.

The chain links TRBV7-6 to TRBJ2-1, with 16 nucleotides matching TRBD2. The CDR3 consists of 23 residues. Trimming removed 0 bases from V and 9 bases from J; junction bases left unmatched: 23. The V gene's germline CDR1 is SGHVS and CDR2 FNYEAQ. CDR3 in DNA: TGTGCCAGCAGCTTAGCGGGACAGATTATCCCCGGGACTAGCGGGAGGGCCTTAGGTGAGCAGTTCTTC. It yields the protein CASSLAGQIIPGTSGRALGEQFF.

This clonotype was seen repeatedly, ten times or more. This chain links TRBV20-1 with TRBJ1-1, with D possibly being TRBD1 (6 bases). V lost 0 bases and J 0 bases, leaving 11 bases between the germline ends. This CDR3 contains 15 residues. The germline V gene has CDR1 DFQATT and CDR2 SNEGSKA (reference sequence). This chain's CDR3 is CSARDTGRLNTEAFF. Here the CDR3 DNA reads TGCAGTGCTAGAGATACAGGGCGATTGAACACTGAAGCTTTCTTT.